A single sample gave rise to the 30 T cell receptor beta chains below, sequenced in a study of vaccination and CD4 T cells after COVID-19. Antigens for these TCRs are unknown. At the Johns Hopkins FTIC core, DNA taken from cultured CD4+ T cells was sequenced by way of the Oncomine TCR Beta short-read assay. A single record per CDR3 protein comes from TCRdb applying MiXCR to the PCR reads. The table shows some 15,000 distinct CDR3 sequences, with 73% occurring only once. Treatment here: approximately 11-day PBMC culture with coronavirus spike peptide pools or control peptides (ViraFEST assay). Sample: CD4+ T cells from blood, cultured in vitro. Receptors originate from a human donor who had recovered from COVID-19.

In DNA form, the CDR3 reads TGCAGTGCTAGAGATGGGGGCAGGTTTTCATCACCCCTCCACTTT. Its translation is CSARDGGRFSSPLHF. The chain links TRBV20-1 to TRBJ1-6; TRBD1 is a possible D gene (6 bases). This CDR3 comprises 15 residues. The V gene's germline CDR1 is DFQATT and CDR2 SNEGSKA (reference sequence). The V end was cut by 0 bases, the J end by 10 bases, with 16 bases between.

The chain employs TRBV10-1 and TRBJ2-2; 12 bases map to TRBD2. The CDR3 contains 19 residues. CDR1 is WNHNN and CDR2 is SYGVQD in the germline V gene (reference sequence). V gave up 2 bases and J gave up 6 bases; unmatched junction bases: 13. The CDR3: CASSERVASGRAEAGELFF. The CDR3 DNA follows: TGCGCCAGCAGTGAGAGGGTCGCTAGCGGGAGGGCCGAAGCCGGGGAGCTGTTTTTT.

This chain joins TRBV6-5 and TRBJ2-7, with D possibly matching TRBD2 (6 bases). The germline V gene has CDR1 MNHEY and CDR2 SVGAGI. The ends were cut back, 0 bases at V and 7 bases at J, with 13 bases in the middle. This CDR3 has 14 residues. This CDR3 reads CASSYSGGSWEQYF. The CDR3 DNA reads TGTGCCAGCAGTTACTCGGGGGGAAGTTGGGAGCAGTACTTC.

J is TRBJ2-7 and V is TRBV6-4; D remains unclear. The CDR3 is 13 amino acids. Deletions cut 6 bases from V and 6 bases from J, with 15 bases between. CDR1 and CDR2 (germline): MRHNA, SNTAGT. This chain's CDR3 is CASSARPGVEQYF. The CDR3 nucleotides are TGTGCCAGCAGCGCGCGCCCTGGGGTCGAGCAGTACTTC.

This clonotype has more than one count but fewer than ten. The J gene is TRBJ1-5, the V gene TRBV12-3 or TRBV12-4, with 7 bases that match TRBD1. Unmatched junction bases numbered 9, after V lost 5 bases and J lost 5 bases. The CDR3 has 15 amino acids. CDR3 in amino acids: CASSHGDSADQPQHF. CDR3 coding DNA: TGTGCCAGCAGTCACGGGGACAGCGCTGATCAGCCCCAGCATTTT.

The chain recombines TRBV28 with TRBJ1-5; D is ambiguous. The V gene lost 3 bases and the J gene lost 1 base, with 10 bases spanning the gap. CDR1 and CDR2 (germline): MDHEN, SYDVKM. The CDR3 length is 15 residues. CDR3 sequence (DNA): TGTGCCAGCAGTTTTAGGGCGGGGAGCAATCAGCCCCAGCATTTT. The encoded protein is CASSFRAGSNQPQHF.

This chain joins TRBV20-1 and TRBJ1-2; D remains unclear. Trimming took 2 bases from V and 0 from J, leaving 10 bases between them. The CDR3 runs to 14 residues. Germline lookup yields CDR1 DFQATT and CDR2 SNEGSKA (reference sequence). The CDR3 sequence is CSARRDATNYGYTF. As DNA, the CDR3 is TGCAGTGCTAGACGGGATGCCACTAACTATGGCTACACCTTC.

V gene TRBV18 combines with J gene TRBJ1-2; perhaps TRBD1 as D (5 bases). Germline-derived CDR1 and CDR2 are KGHSH and LQKENI. This CDR3 region has 15 residues. V dropped 6 bases and J dropped 7 bases, with 21 bases sitting between them. The CDR3 loop is CASSPSSPGGPGYTF. CDR3 bases: TGTGCCAGCTCTCCGTCATCACCCGGGGGTCCTGGCTACACCTTC.

The V call is TRBV2, the J call TRBJ2-1; 8 bases are shared with TRBD2. J lost 7 bases, V lost 0 bases, and 5 bases had no gene match. Germline CDR1 is SNHLY and CDR2 is FYNNEI. The CDR3 runs 15 residues. The CDR3 sequence: CASSEAGLAGNEQFF. In nucleotides, the CDR3 is TGTGCCAGCAGTGAAGCGGGTCTAGCGGGTAATGAGCAGTTCTTC.

The J gene is TRBJ1-5, the V gene TRBV6-1; D unclear. Trimming took off 2 bases at V and 5 bases at J, with 10 bases between the two ends. This CDR3 has 14 residues. Germline V gene sequence: CDR1 MNHNS, CDR2 SASEGT. The CDR3: CASSETYRDQPQHF. The DNA for the CDR3 is TGTGCCAGCAGTGAAACCTACCGCGATCAGCCCCAGCATTTT.

The chain has TRBV6-1 and TRBJ1-6, with D possibly being TRBD1 (6 bases). Trimming cost V 8 bases and J 7 bases, with 15 bases left between them. The germline V gene has CDR1 MNHNS and CDR2 SASEGT. This CDR3 comprises 14 residues. CDR3 coding DNA: TGTGCCAGCGGCGACGACAGGTCAAATTCACCCCTCCACTTT. Its translation is CASGDDRSNSPLHF.

The chain employs TRBV6-1 and TRBJ2-7; 7 bases align to TRBD2. The CDR3 loop spans 19 amino acids. The J segment lost 2 bases and the V segment lost 4 bases, leaving 20 bases of the junction unmatched. CDR1 and CDR2 (germline): MNHNS, SASEGT. As DNA, the CDR3 is TGTGCCAGCAGTGCCACCGGGACTAAGCGGGTCCCGAAGGCCTACGAGCAGTACTTC. Translating gives CASSATGTKRVPKAYEQYF.

The chain recombines TRBV7-2 with TRBJ1-6; weak D call: TRBD1 (5 bases). Germline CDR1 is SGHTA and CDR2 is FQGNSA. Trimming took off 5 bases at V and 7 bases at J, with 12 bases between the two ends. The CDR3 runs 14 residues. Here the CDR3 DNA reads TGTGCCAGCAGCCCCCACCCAGGGAATTCACCCCTCCACTTT. This codes for CASSPHPGNSPLHF.

The chain couples TRBV29-1 to TRBJ2-7, with D perhaps matching TRBD1 (6 bases). Germline CDR1 SQVTM, CDR2 ANQGSEA. Trimming removed 1 base from V and 4 bases from J, with 8 bases in between. The CDR3 is 12 amino acids. The CDR3, as DNA: TGCAGCGTTGAAGGTACAGGGTACGAGCAGTACTTC. Translated: CSVEGTGYEQYF.

This chain connects TRBV6-1 to TRBJ1-2; 10 nucleotides align to TRBD1. This CDR3 contains 12 residues. The V gene end was trimmed by 4 bases and the J gene end by 10 bases; junction bases not matched to a gene: 3. Looked up from germline, CDR1 is MNHNS and CDR2 is SASEGT. CDR3 sequence (DNA): TGTGCCAGCAGTGGCGGACAGGGGGTCTACACCTTC. Amino acid sequence: CASSGGQGVYTF.

The V and J genes are TRBV9 and TRBJ2-2; D gene ambiguous. Trimming shortened V by 0 bases and J by 4 bases, and 16 bases separated the two germline ends. From germline, CDR1 is SGDLS and CDR2 YYNGEE. The CDR3 length is 17 residues. CDR3 residues: CASSVAGSEKGTGELFF. The CDR3 DNA reads as TGTGCCAGCAGCGTAGCTGGAAGCGAGAAGGGCACCGGGGAGCTGTTTTTT.

V is TRBV7-2 and J is TRBJ2-3; 10 bases align to TRBD2. Germline V gene data show CDR1 as SGHTA and CDR2 as FQGNSA. V lost 3 bases, J lost 0 bases, and 9 bases stayed unmatched. The CDR3 length is 18 residues. The CDR3 bases are TGTGCCAGCAGCTTGTCTTGGGGACTAGCGAATAGCACAGATACGCAGTATTTT. It is translated as CASSLSWGLANSTDTQYF.

The V and J genes are TRBV20-1 and TRBJ1-1; a weak D match, TRBD1 (5 bases). Looked up from germline, CDR1 is DFQATT and CDR2 is SNEGSKA (reference sequence). V was cut by 5 bases and J by 4 bases, with 11 bases left in between. The CDR3 consists of 12 residues. The CDR3 sequence: CSAPPGPTEAFF. The CDR3 nucleotides read TGCAGTGCTCCCCCAGGGCCCACTGAAGCTTTCTTT.

This chain connects TRBV7-6 to TRBJ2-5; the D is unclear. The germline gives CDR1 SGHVS, CDR2 FNYEAQ. Trimming shortened V by 5 bases and J by 2 bases, and 9 bases separated the two germline ends. The CDR3 runs to 13 residues. CDR3 region: CASSPRPQETQYF. The CDR3 nucleotides are TGTGCCAGCAGCCCGAGACCGCAAGAGACCCAGTACTTC.

This clonotype came up a few times. The chain links TRBV2 to TRBJ1-5; D not resolved. V lost 2 bases and J 5 bases, leaving 7 bases between the germline ends. Germline lookup yields CDR1 SNHLY and CDR2 FYNNEI. This CDR3 has 13 amino acids. This CDR3 reads CASSESGDQPQHF. The CDR3 nucleotides are TGTGCCAGCAGTGAATCCGGTGATCAGCCCCAGCATTTT.

The chain couples TRBV7-3 to TRBJ1-1, with 8 bases lining up with TRBD1. Germline V lookup: CDR1 SGHTA, CDR2 FQGTGA. J was trimmed by 1 base and V by 3 bases; bases with no gene match: 1. The CDR3 consists of 14 residues. DNA of the CDR3: TGTGCCAGCAGCTTCCAGGGGGCGAACACTGAAGCTTTCTTT. Its translation: CASSFQGANTEAFF.

This clonotype has a handful of counts. This rearrangement joins TRBV19 to TRBJ1-5; a possible D gene is TRBD1 (5 bases). CDR3 length: 15 amino acids. Germline CDR1 and CDR2: LNHDA and SQIVND (reference sequence). Trimming took off 5 bases at V and 2 bases at J, with 13 bases between the two ends. CDR3 DNA sequence: TGTGCCAGTAGTCCGCAGGGAGGGGGCAATCAGCCCCAGCATTTT. It encodes CASSPQGGGNQPQHF.

The chain joins TRBV24-1 to TRBJ2-7, with 12 bases lining up with TRBD1. The CDR3 totals 17 residues. Germline V gives CDR1 KGHDR, CDR2 SFDVKD. The junction had 9 bases not matched to a gene; V was cut back by 3 bases and J by 4 bases. Here the CDR3 DNA reads TGTGCCACCAGTGATACCCATGGGACAGGGGGCCTTTACGAGCAGTACTTC. The encoded protein is CATSDTHGTGGLYEQYF.

This clonotype appeared once. The V call is TRBV27, the J call TRBJ2-7; D may be TRBD2 (6 bases). The V end lost 2 bases, the J end lost 4 bases, and 15 bases lay between the germline ends. CDR3 size: 15 residues. Germline CDR1 and CDR2: MNHEY and SMNVEV (reference sequence). The CDR3 region is CASSLRGGGIYEQYF. The CDR3 coding sequence is TGTGCCAGCAGTTTACGGGGTGGCGGGATTTACGAGCAGTACTTC.

The chain is built from TRBV11-2 and TRBJ1-1; D is possibly TRBD1 (6 bases). The CDR3 extends over 13 amino acids. Germline-derived CDR1 and CDR2 are SGHAT and FQNNGV. With 5 bases removed from V and 4 bases from J, the gap between germline ends came to 11 bases. In DNA, the CDR3 is TGTGCCAGCAGCAAAGACAGGCGCACTGAAGCTTTCTTT. Its translation is CASSKDRRTEAFF.

This clonotype was seen once. The chain combines TRBV4-3 with TRBJ1-1, with 7 bases lining up with TRBD1. V shed 0 bases, J shed 10 bases, and the junction held 5 bases outside the gene matches. This CDR3 has 13 residues. Germline CDR1 is LGHNA and CDR2 is YSLEER. The CDR3 region has the DNA TGCGCCAGCAGCCAAGATAAAGGGGGCTCAGCTTTCTTT. Its protein is CASSQDKGGSAFF.

For the CDR3, the DNA is TGCGCCAGCAGCCAAGTGGGGGCGGGGACCGGGGAGCTGTTTTTT. Its translation: CASSQVGAGTGELFF. V is TRBV4-3 and J is TRBJ2-2; D possibly uses TRBD1 or TRBD2 (6 bases each). Trimming pared 1 base from V and 5 bases from J, leaving 11 bases between. Germline assignment: CDR1 LGHNA and CDR2 YSLEER. The CDR3 loop spans 15 amino acids.

The chain is built from TRBV27 and TRBJ2-7, with 8 bases lining up with TRBD2. CDR3 length: 15 residues. Germline lookup yields CDR1 MNHEY and CDR2 SMNVEV (reference sequence). J gave up 3 bases and V 2 bases, and 6 bases lay outside the gene matches. The CDR3 sequence is CASSLSGGNDYEQYF. The CDR3 nucleotides are TGTGCCAGCAGTTTAAGCGGGGGAAACGACTACGAGCAGTACTTC.

The rearrangement uses TRBV24-1 and TRBJ2-2; unclear D gene. This CDR3 spans 17 amino acids. Trimming removed 6 bases at V and 0 bases at J, with 16 bases between. CDR1 and CDR2 from the germline V gene are KGHDR and SFDVKD. The CDR3 DNA reads as TGTGCCACCAGTTCTCTTGGTGGAACAGCGAACACCGGGGAGCTGTTTTTT. The encoded protein is CATSSLGGTANTGELFF.

The V gene is TRBV6-2 or TRBV6-3, the J gene TRBJ2-5, with no clear D. Trimming shortened V by 2 bases and J by 0 bases, and 4 bases separated the two germline ends. The CDR3 consists of 13 residues. The germline V gene encodes CDR1 MNHEY and CDR2 SVGEGT. CDR3 coding DNA: TGTGCCAGCAGTTACGGCCACCAAGAGACCCAGTACTTC. The encoded protein is CASSYGHQETQYF.